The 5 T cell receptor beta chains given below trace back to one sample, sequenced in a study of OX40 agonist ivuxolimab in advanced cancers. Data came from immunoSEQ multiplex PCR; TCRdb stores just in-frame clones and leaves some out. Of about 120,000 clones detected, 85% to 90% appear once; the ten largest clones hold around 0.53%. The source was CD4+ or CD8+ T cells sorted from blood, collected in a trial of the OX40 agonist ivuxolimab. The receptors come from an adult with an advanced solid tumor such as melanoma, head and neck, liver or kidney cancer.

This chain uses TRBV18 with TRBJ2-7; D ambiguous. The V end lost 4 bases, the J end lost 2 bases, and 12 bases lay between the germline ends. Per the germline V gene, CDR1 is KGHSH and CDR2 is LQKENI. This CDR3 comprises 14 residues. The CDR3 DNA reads TGTGCCAGCTCACTCGGGCCCCGAACCTACGAGCAGTACTTC. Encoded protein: CASSLGPRTYEQYF.

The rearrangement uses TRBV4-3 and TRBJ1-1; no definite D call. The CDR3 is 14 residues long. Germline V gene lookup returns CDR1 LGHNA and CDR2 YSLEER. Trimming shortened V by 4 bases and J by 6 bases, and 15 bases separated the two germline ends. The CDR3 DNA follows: TGCGCCAGCAGCCGTCGCGGTCTTGTGGCTGAAGCTTTCTTT. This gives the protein CASSRRGLVAEAFF.

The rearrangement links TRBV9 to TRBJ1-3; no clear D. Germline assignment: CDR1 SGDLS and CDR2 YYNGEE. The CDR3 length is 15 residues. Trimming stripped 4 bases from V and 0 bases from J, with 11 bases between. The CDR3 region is CASSPPGISGNTIYF. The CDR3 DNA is TGTGCCAGCAGCCCCCCAGGTATCTCTGGAAACACCATATATTTT.

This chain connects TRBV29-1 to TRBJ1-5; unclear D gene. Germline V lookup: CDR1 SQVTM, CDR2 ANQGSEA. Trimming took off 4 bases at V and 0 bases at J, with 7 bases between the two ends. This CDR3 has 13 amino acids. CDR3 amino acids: CSVGADSNQPQHF. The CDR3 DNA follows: TGCAGCGTTGGTGCTGATAGCAATCAGCCCCAGCATTTT.

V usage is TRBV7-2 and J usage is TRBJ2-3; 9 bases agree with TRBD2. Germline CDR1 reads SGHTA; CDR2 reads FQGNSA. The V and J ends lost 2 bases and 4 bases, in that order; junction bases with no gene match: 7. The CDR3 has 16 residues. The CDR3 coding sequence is TGTGCCAGCAGCTTACGGCGGGGGGGCCGCGCAGATACGCAGTATTTT. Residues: CASSLRRGGRADTQYF.